Included here is one T cell receptor beta chain sequence, with context. Its antigen remains unknown. Being one base from a much bigger clone, this may be a read error. These data belong to a study of tumor and adjacent non-tumor tissue in lung cancer. Across the study: Aged about 31 to 85 years, patients included roughly ten men and five or six women with stage I to III disease. On average, productive TCRbeta reads reached about 4.17 million per sample.

General study findings and limits: Significantly higher TCR diversity was found in tumor than normal lung.

No cell sorting was done before RNA was extracted from the tissue. Between August and November 2014, newly diagnosed, chemotherapy-naive lung cancer patients underwent thoracic surgery in China. The library came from three nested PCR rounds adapted from ARM-PCR protocols. TCRdb re-derived calls from the multiplex PCR reads in MiXCR, one entry per CDR3 protein. Here the sample spans approximately 130,000 distinct CDR3 sequences, about 66% being singletons. The CDR3 has 14 amino acids. CDR1 and CDR2 (germline): ENHRY, SYGVKD. The gene calls are TRBV10-3 and TRBJ2-7; D is tentatively TRBD1 or TRBD2 (5 bases each). Sequenced input: lung tumor tissue. The source is a man under 40 with non-small cell lung cancer. CDR3 nucleotide sequence: TGTGCCATCACGAGAGGGGAGATGATTTCCGAGCAGCACTTC. This translates into CAITRGEMISEQHF.